These 3 T cell receptor beta chains came from one sample sequenced in a study of early T cells in non-severe SARS-CoV-2 infection. MiXCR, applied by TCRdb to the 5' RACE reads, yields one record per CDR3 protein. The table shows tens of thousands of distinct CDR3 sequences, with around 6.6% occurring only once. The sample in question was whole blood, obtained at baseline. The receptors were sampled from an adult who was a healthcare worker with PCR-confirmed SARS-CoV-2 infection or an uninfected control (not recorded which).

In its sample, this clonotype was seen many times. This rearrangement joins TRBV29-1 to TRBJ2-3; no clear D. The CDR3 contains 14 residues. Trimming took off 5 bases at V and 0 bases at J, with 12 bases between the two ends. Germline V gene lookup returns CDR1 SQVTM and CDR2 ANQGSEA. The chain's CDR3 is CSVPPLPSTDTQYF. DNA of the CDR3: TGCAGCGTTCCCCCCCTTCCTAGCACAGATACGCAGTATTTT.

The chain recombines TRBV5-1 with TRBJ2-7; 7 bases map to TRBD1. Germline loops: CDR1 SGHRS, CDR2 YFSETQ. This CDR3 comprises 14 residues. V shed 0 bases, J shed 2 bases, and the junction held 2 bases outside the gene matches. CDR3 sequence: CASSLAGQTYEQYF. In DNA, the CDR3 is TGCGCCAGCAGCTTGGCGGGACAGACCTACGAGCAGTACTTC.

This clonotype has a count of ten or more. The V gene is TRBV20-1, the J gene TRBJ1-3; 7 bases are shared with TRBD1. This CDR3 region has 15 residues. The trim removed 6 bases at V and 1 base at J, leaving 9 bases unmatched. The germline V gene encodes CDR1 DFQATT and CDR2 SNEGSKA (reference sequence). The CDR3 loop reads CSALDRVWSGNTIYF. CDR3 nucleotides: TGCAGTGCCCTAGACAGGGTATGGTCTGGAAACACCATATATTTT.